One and the same sample provided the 10 T cell receptor beta chains below, sequenced in a study of T-cell reconstitution after alpha-beta-depleted transplantation in children. A TCRbeta library incorporating unique molecular identifiers was prepared. Each CDR3 protein gets one entry after TCRdb re-called the PCR reads with MiXCR. The sample contains 200,000 to 300,000 distinct CDR3 sequences, around 25% of which appear only once. The specimen was PBMCs, collected before TCRalphabeta/CD19-depleted stem cell transplant. The receptors were gathered from a girl aged 2-10 years with Fanconi anemia, due to receive a stem cell transplant.

The chain has TRBV14 and TRBJ2-2, with D perhaps TRBD2 (6 bases). The germline V gene has CDR1 SGHDN and CDR2 FVKESK. Trimming stripped 4 bases from V and 4 bases from J, with 16 bases between. The CDR3 is 16 residues long. The DNA of the CDR3 is TGTGCCAGCAGCCTTCAGTGGAGGGAACCCACCGGGGAGCTGTTTTTT. This gives the protein CASSLQWREPTGELFF.

V usage is TRBV5-1 and J usage is TRBJ1-2; D is possibly TRBD1 (6 bases). The CDR3 covers 15 residues. Germline-derived CDR1 and CDR2 are SGHRS and YFSETQ. Trimming left V 0 bases short and J 4 bases short, with 13 bases between. The CDR3 reads CASSLEGRDIYGYTF. CDR3 DNA sequence: TGCGCCAGCAGCTTGGAGGGTCGGGACATCTATGGCTACACCTTC.

V and J are TRBV6-6 and TRBJ2-1, with D possibly being TRBD2 (6 bases). In germline, CDR1 is MNHNY, CDR2 SVGAGI (reference sequence). The CDR3 is made up of 13 amino acids. Trimming removed 1 base from V and 10 bases from J, with 11 bases in between. The CDR3 spells CASSYWRDAEQFF. DNA of the CDR3: TGTGCCAGCAGTTACTGGAGGGACGCAGAGCAGTTCTTC.

The genes are TRBV20-1 and TRBJ2-1, with TRBD2 matching over 14 bases. The CDR3 is 13 residues long. Trimming removed 5 bases from V and 14 bases from J; junction bases left unmatched: 8. Germline assignment: CDR1 DFQATT and CDR2 SNEGSKA (reference sequence). The CDR3 loop is CSAGTSGSPQEFF. In nucleotides, the CDR3 is TGCAGTGCTGGGACTAGCGGGAGTCCTCAAGAGTTCTTC.

This clonotype was picked up many times. The rearrangement links TRBV5-1 to TRBJ1-2; D gene unclear. Trimming took 0 bases from V and 3 from J, leaving 6 bases between them. CDR1 and CDR2 from the germline V gene are SGHRS and YFSETQ. The CDR3 contains 13 residues. CDR3 DNA: TGCGCCAGCAGCTTGGTGGGAGACTATGGCTACACCTTC. Translating it yields CASSLVGDYGYTF.

The table lists this clonotype with many counts. This chain uses TRBV6-5 with TRBJ2-1; 7 bases fit TRBD2. This CDR3 spans 16 amino acids. The V and J ends lost 6 bases and 2 bases, in that order; junction bases with no gene match: 10. Germline CDR1 is MNHEY and CDR2 is SVGAGI. CDR3 amino acids: CASSSLLASTYNEQFF. The CDR3 bases are TGTGCCAGCAGCTCACTACTAGCGAGTACCTACAATGAGCAGTTCTTC.

The table lists this clonotype with a count of one. V and J are TRBV12-3 or TRBV12-4 and TRBJ2-7; 8 bases agree with TRBD1. The CDR3 has 14 amino acids. V lost 3 bases, J lost 6 bases, and 7 bases stayed unmatched. In DNA, the CDR3 is TGTGCCAGCAGTTTCGGGACAGGAGGCGTCGAGCAGTACTTC. Residues: CASSFGTGGVEQYF.

This chain uses TRBV5-1 with TRBJ2-3; 8 bases match TRBD1. The trim removed 4 bases at V and 2 bases at J, leaving 6 bases unmatched. There are 15 residues in the CDR3. Germline CDR1 and CDR2: SGHRS and YFSETQ. The CDR3 loop is CASSMTGEHTDTQYF. The CDR3 bases are TGCGCCAGCAGCATGACAGGGGAGCACACAGATACGCAGTATTTT.

This clonotype occurred a few times. The chain recombines TRBV24-1 with TRBJ2-1; a possible D gene is TRBD2 (5 bases). CDR1 and CDR2 from the germline V gene are KGHDR and SFDVKD. The V and J ends lost 9 bases and 0 bases respectively, with 8 bases between them. The CDR3 contains 13 residues. CDR3 DNA: TGTGCCACCGGGGAGAGCTCCTACAATGAGCAGTTCTTC. Protein: CATGESSYNEQFF.

This clonotype was found many times. The chain joins TRBV4-1 to TRBJ2-7, with TRBD1 as a possible D gene (6 bases). Germline values: CDR1 MGHRA, CDR2 YSYEKL. The CDR3 runs 13 residues. Between the trimmed V and J ends, which lost 0 bases and 5 bases, there was a span of 8 bases. This CDR3 reads CASSQDEGDEQYF. The CDR3 DNA sequence: TGCGCCAGCAGCCAAGATGAGGGGGACGAGCAGTACTTC.